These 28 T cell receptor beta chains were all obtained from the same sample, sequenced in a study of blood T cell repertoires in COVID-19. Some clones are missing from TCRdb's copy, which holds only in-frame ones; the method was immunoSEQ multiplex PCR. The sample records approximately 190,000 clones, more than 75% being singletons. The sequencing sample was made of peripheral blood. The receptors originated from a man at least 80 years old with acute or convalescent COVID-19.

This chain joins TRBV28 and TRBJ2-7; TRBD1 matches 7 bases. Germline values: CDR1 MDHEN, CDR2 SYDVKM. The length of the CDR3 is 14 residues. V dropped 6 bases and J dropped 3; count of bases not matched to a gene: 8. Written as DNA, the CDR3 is TGTGCCAGCAGCACGACAGGGTTTGACTACGAGCAGTACTTC. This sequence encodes CASSTTGFDYEQYF.

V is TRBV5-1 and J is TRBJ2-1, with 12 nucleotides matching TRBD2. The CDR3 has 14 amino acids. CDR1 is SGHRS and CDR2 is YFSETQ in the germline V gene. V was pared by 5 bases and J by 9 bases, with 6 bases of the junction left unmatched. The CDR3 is CASRRLAGVGEQFF. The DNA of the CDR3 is TGCGCCAGCAGACGACTAGCGGGAGTCGGTGAGCAGTTCTTC.

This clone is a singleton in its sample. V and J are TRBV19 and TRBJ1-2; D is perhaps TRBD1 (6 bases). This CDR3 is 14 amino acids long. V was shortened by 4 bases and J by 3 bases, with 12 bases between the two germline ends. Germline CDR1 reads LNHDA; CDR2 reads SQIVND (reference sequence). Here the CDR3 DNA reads TGTGCCAGTAGTAAGGACAGTGGAGACTATGGCTACACCTTC. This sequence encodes CASSKDSGDYGYTF.

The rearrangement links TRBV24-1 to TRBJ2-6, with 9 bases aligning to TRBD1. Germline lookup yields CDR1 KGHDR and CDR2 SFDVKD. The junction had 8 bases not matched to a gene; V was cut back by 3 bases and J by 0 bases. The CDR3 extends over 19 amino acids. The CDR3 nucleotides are TGTGCCACCAGTGATACGACTTTGACAGGGGGCTCTGGGGCCAACGTCCTGACTTTC. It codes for CATSDTTLTGGSGANVLTF.

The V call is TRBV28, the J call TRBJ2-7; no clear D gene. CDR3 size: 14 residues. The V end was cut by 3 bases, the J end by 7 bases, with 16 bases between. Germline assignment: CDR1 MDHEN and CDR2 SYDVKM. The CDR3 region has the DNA TGTGCCAGCAGTTTGACTTCTGGCTTTCGGGAGCAGTACTTC. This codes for CASSLTSGFREQYF.

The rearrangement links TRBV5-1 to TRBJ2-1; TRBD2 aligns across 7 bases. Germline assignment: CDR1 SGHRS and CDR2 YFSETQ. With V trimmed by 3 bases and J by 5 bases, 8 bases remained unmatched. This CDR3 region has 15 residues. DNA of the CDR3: TGCGCCAGCAGCTCCGAAGCGGGACGAAACAATGAGCAGTTCTTC. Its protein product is CASSSEAGRNNEQFF.

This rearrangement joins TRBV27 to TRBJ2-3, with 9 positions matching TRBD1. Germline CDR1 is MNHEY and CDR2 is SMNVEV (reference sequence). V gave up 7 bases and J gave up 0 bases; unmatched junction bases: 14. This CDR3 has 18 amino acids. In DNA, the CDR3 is TGTGCCAGCAACCGGTGGACAGGGGCCGGGACTAGCACAGATACGCAGTATTTT. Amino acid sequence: CASNRWTGAGTSTDTQYF.

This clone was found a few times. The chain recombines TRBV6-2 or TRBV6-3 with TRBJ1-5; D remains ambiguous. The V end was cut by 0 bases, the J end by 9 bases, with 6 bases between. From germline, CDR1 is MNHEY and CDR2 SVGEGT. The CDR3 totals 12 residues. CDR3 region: CASSYSKLPQHF. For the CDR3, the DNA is TGTGCCAGCAGTTACTCGAAACTGCCCCAGCATTTT.

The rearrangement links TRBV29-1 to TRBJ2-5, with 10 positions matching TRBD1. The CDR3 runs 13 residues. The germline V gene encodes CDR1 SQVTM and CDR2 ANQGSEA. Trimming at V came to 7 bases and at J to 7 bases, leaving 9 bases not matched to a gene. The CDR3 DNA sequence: TGCAGCGGAACCAGACAGGGGGCTGCGACCCAGTACTTC. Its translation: CSGTRQGAATQYF.

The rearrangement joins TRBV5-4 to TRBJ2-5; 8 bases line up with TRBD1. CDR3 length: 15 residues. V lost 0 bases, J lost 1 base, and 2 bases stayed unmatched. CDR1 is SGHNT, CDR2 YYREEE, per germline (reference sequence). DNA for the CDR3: TGTGCCAGCAGCTTGGGGCAGGGGGCCCAAGAGACCCAGTACTTC. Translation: CASSLGQGAQETQYF.

As DNA, the CDR3 is TGTGCCAGCAGCCGCGGAGGGGGGGAGGAGACCCAGTACTTC. It codes for CASSRGGGEETQYF. The chain combines TRBV11-2 with TRBJ2-5; a possible D gene is TRBD2 (7 bases). CDR3 size: 14 residues. Trimming removed 5 bases from V and 5 bases from J, with 15 bases in between. Germline V gene data show CDR1 as SGHAT and CDR2 as FQNNGV.

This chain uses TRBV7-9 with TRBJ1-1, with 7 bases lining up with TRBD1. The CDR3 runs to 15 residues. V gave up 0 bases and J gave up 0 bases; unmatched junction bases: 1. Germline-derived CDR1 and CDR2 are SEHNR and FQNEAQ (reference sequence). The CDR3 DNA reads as TGTGCCAGCAGCTTAGCGGGGACAGTGAACACTGAAGCTTTCTTT. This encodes CASSLAGTVNTEAFF.

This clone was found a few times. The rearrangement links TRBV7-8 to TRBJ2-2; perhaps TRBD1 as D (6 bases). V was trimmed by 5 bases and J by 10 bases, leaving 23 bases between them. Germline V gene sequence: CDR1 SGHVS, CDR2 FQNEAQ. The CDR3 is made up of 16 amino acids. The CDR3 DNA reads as TGTGCCAGCAGCCCGGGACACCGCCGGACACAAACGGAGCTGTTTTTT. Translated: CASSPGHRRTQTELFF.

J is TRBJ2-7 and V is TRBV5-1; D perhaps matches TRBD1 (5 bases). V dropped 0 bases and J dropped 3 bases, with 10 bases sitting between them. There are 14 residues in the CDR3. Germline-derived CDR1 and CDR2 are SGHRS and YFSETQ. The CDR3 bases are TGCGCCAGCAGCTTGGCCGACAGCTTCTACGAGCAGTACTTC. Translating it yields CASSLADSFYEQYF.

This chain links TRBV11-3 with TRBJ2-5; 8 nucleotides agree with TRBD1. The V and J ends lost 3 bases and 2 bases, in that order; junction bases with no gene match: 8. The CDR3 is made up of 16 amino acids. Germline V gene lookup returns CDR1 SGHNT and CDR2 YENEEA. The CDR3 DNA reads TGTGCCAGCAGCTTGCGACAGGGGTGGGCTCAAGAGACCCAGTACTTC. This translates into CASSLRQGWAQETQYF.

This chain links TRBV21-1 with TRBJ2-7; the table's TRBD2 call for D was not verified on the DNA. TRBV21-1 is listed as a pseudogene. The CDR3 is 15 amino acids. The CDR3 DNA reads TGTGCCAGCAGCAAAGGTACTATGAGTACCTACGAGCAGTACTTC. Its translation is CASSKGTMSTYEQYF.

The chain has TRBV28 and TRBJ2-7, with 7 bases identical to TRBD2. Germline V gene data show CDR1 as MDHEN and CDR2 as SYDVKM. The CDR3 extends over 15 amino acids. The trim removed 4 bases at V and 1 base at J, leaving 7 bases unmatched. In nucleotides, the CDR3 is TGTGCCAGCAGTTCCGAGGAGCGGGGATCCTACGAGCAGTACTTC. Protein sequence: CASSSEERGSYEQYF.

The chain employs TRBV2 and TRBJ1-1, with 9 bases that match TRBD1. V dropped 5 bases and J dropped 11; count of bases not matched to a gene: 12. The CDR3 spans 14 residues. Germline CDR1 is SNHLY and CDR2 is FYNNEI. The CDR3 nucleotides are TGTGCCAGCAGTCCCGGGACAGGGATGGTGGGGGCTTTCTTT. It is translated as CASSPGTGMVGAFF.

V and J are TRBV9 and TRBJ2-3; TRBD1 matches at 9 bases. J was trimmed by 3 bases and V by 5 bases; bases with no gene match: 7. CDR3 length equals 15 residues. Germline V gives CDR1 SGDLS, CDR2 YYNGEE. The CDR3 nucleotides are TGTGCCAGCAGGCCGGGACAGGGTGAAACAGATACGCAGTATTTT. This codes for CASRPGQGETDTQYF.

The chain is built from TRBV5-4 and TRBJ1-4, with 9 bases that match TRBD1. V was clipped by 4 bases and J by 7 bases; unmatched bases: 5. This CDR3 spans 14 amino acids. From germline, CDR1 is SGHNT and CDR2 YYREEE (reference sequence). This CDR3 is CASSTGQGTEKLFF. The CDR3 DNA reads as TGTGCCAGCAGCACTGGACAGGGGACTGAAAAACTGTTTTTT.

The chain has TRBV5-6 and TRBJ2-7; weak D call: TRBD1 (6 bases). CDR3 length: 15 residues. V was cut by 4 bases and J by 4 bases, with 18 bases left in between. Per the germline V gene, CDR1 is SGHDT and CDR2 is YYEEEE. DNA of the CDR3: TGTGCCAGCAGCCTGGGACACCTCCGGGATTACGAGCAGTACTTC. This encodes CASSLGHLRDYEQYF.

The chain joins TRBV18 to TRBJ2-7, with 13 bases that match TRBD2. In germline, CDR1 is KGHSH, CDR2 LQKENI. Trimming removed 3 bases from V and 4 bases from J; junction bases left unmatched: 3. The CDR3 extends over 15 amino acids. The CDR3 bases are TGTGCCAGCTCACCGACTAGCGGGAGGTGGTACGAGCAGTACGTC. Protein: CASSPTSGRWYEQYV.

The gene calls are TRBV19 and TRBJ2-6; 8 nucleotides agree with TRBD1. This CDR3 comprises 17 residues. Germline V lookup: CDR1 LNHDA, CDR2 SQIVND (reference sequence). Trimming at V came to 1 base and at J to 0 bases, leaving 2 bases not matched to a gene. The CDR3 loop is CASSIGQGSSGANVLTF. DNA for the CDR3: TGTGCCAGTAGTATAGGACAGGGGAGCTCTGGGGCCAACGTCCTGACTTTC.

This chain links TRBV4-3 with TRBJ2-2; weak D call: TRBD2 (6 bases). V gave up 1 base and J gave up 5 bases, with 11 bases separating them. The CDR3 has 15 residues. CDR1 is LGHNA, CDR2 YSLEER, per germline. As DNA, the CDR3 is TGCGCCAGCAGCCAAGTGGCAGGGACTACCGGGGAGCTGTTTTTT. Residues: CASSQVAGTTGELFF.

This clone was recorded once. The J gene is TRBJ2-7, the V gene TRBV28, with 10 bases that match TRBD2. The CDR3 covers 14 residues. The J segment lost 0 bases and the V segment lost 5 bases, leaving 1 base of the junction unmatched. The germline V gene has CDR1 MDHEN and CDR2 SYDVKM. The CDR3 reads CASSPSGSSYEQYF. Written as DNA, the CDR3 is TGTGCCAGCAGTCCTAGCGGGAGCTCCTACGAGCAGTACTTC. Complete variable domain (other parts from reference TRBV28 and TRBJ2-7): DVKVTQSSRYLVKRTGEKVFLECVQDMDHENMFWYRQDPGLGLRLIYFSYDVKMKEKGDIPEGYSVSREKKERFSLILESASTNQTSMYLCASSPSGSSYEQYFGPGTRLTVT.

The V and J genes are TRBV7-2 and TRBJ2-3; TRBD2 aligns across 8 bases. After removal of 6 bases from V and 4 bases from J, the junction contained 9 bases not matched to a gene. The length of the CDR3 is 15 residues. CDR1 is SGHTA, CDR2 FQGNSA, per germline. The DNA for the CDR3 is TGTGCCAGCAGATATAGCGGGATTGGCGCAGATACGCAGTATTTT. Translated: CASRYSGIGADTQYF. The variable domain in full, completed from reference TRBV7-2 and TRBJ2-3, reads GAGVSQSPSNKVTEKGKDVELRCDPISGHTALYWYRQSLGQGLEFLIYFQGNSAPDKSGLPSDRFSAERTGGSVSTLTIQRTQQEDSAVYLCASRYSGIGADTQYFGPGTRLTVL.

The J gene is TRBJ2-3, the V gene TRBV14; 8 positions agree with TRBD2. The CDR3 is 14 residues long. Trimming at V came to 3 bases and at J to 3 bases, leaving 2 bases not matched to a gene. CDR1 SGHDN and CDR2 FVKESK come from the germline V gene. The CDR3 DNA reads TGTGCCAGCAGCCACCGGGGGGGAACAGATACGCAGTATTTT. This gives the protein CASSHRGGTDTQYF.

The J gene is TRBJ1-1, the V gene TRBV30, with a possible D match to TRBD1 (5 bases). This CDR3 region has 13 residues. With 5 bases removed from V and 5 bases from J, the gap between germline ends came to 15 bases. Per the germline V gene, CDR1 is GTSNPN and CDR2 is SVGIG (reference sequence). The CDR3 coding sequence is TGTGCCTGGTCCCAGGGATTCGAGACTGAAGCTTTCTTT. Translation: CAWSQGFETEAFF.